What follows describes a single T cell receptor (beta chain). This sample stems from a study of T cell changes during pregnancy in multiple sclerosis. This table comes from immunoSEQ multiplex PCR, and its TCRdb copy is limited to in-frame clones, with some not included. The table has 25,000 to 30,000 clones, approximately 89% seen once; the top ten hold approximately 6.6%. The germline V gene encodes CDR1 SGHRS and CDR2 YFSETQ. There are 13 residues in the CDR3. V was trimmed by 3 bases and J by 0 bases, leaving 6 bases between them. Sequences were derived from CD8+ T cells from peripheral blood mononuclear cells, sampled after pregnancy. The TCR sequence derives from a female donor with multiple sclerosis, enrolled in a pregnancy study. The chain is built from TRBV5-1 and TRBJ1-1; no definite D call. The chain's CDR3 is CASSSVMNTEAFF. Written as DNA, the CDR3 is TGCGCCAGCAGCTCGGTAATGAACACTGAAGCTTTCTTT. The entire variable domain, with the rest obtained from reference TRBV5-1 and TRBJ1-1, is as follows: KAGVTQTPRYLIKTRGQQVTLSCSPISGHRSVSWYQQTPGQGLQFLFEYFSETQRNKGNFPGRFSGRQFSNSRSEMNVSTLELGDSALYLCASSSVMNTEAFFGQGTRLTVV.